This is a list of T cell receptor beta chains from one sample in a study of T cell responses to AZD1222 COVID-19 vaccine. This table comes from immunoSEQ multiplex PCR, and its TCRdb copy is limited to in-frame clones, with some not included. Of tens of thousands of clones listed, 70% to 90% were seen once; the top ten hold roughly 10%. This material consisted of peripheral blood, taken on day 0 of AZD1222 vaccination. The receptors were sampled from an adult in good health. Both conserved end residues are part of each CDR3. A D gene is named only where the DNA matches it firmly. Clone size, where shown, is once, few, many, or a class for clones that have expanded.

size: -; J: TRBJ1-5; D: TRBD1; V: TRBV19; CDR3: CASSQQGGGQPQHF; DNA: TGTGCCAGTAGTCAACAGGGGGGCGGGCAGCCCCAGCATTTT
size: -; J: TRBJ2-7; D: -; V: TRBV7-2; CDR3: CASSLGSIRLSYEQYF; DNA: TGTGCCAGCAGCTTAGGTTCCATCCGTTTATCCTACGAGCAGTACTTC
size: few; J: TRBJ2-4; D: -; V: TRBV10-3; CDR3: CAIWGGSLGHIQYF; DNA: TGTGCCATCTGGGGCGGGTCCCTAGGGCACATTCAGTACTTC
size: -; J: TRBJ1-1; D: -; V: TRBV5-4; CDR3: CASSPRGGRTEAFF; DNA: TGTGCCAGCAGCCCGAGGGGGGGGCGCACTGAAGCTTTCTTT
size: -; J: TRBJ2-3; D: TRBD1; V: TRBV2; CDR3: CASSRQGPGTDTQYF; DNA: TGTGCCAGCAGTAGACAGGGGCCGGGCACAGATACGCAGTATTTT
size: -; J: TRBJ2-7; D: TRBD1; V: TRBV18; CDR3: CASSPGTGSYYEQYF; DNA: TGTGCCAGCTCACCAGGGACAGGGAGCTACTACGAGCAGTACTTC
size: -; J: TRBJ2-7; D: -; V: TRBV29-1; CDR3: CSAGSRAYEQYF; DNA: TGCAGCGCCGGATCCAGGGCCTACGAGCAGTACTTC
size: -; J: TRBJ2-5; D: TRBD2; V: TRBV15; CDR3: CATSSLGAGFQETQYF; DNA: TGTGCCACCAGCAGTTTGGGAGCGGGGTTCCAAGAGACCCAGTACTTC
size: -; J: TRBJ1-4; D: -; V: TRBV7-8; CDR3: CASSSIIGADEKLFF; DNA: TGTGCCAGCAGTTCCATAATCGGGGCGGATGAAAAACTGTTTTTT
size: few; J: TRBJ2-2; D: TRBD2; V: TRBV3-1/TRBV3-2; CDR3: CASSQTSTSVTGELFF; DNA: TGTGCCAGCAGTCAAACTTCGACTAGCGTCACCGGGGAGCTGTTTTTT
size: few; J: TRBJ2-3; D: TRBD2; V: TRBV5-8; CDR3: CASSLGLAGLTDTQYF; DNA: TGTGCCAGCAGCTTGGGCCTAGCGGGCCTCACAGATACGCAGTATTTT
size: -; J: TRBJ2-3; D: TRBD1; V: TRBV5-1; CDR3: CASSYRQGAGDTQYF; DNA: TGCGCCAGCAGCTACCGACAGGGGGCAGGAGATACGCAGTATTTT